Below are 32 T cell receptor beta chains sequenced from a single sample in a study of CD8+ T cells in alopecia areata. Following RNA extraction, reverse transcription yielded cDNA that acted as the sequencing template. Data came from immunoSEQ multiplex PCR; TCRdb stores just in-frame clones and leaves some out. The sample carries approximately 220,000 clones, 35% to 40% recorded once. Treatment given: oral pan-JAK inhibitor, 5-10 mg twice daily. Source: CD4+ T cells sorted from blood, taken at roughly week 30, from a patient treated with tofacitinib. The source is a human donor with alopecia areata.

The gene calls are TRBV6-5 and TRBJ1-5; D remains ambiguous. The germline gives CDR1 MNHEY, CDR2 SVGAGI. Trimming removed 0 bases from V and 2 bases from J, with 8 bases in between. The CDR3 has 15 amino acids. In DNA form, the CDR3 reads TGTGCCAGCAGTTACTCGTGGCCTGGCAATCAGCCCCAGCATTTT. It is translated as CASSYSWPGNQPQHF.

This clone was observed a single time. This chain uses TRBV6-5 with TRBJ1-4; weak D call: TRBD1 (6 bases). CDR1 MNHEY and CDR2 SVGAGI come from the germline V gene. The V and J ends lost 0 bases and 6 bases respectively, with 11 bases between them. CDR3 length: 15 amino acids. The CDR3 here is CASSYSGTRDEKLFF. The CDR3 region has the DNA TGTGCCAGCAGTTACTCGGGGACAAGGGATGAAAAACTGTTTTTT.

This sequence joins TRBV6-6 and TRBJ2-7; TRBD1 matches at 9 bases. The CDR3 is 14 residues long. CDR1 and CDR2 from the germline V gene are MNHNY and SVGAGI (reference sequence). Germline trimming cut 2 bases from V and 6 bases from J; bases unmatched to any gene: 5. CDR3 bases: TGTGCCAGCAGTTACCCGGGACAGGGCGGCGAGCAGTACTTC. Translation: CASSYPGQGGEQYF.

There are many counts of this clone. The chain employs TRBV6-5 and TRBJ1-2; TRBD1 agrees at 7 bases. Germline V gives CDR1 MNHEY, CDR2 SVGAGI. Losses at the gene ends were 6 bases for V and 4 bases for J; bases not matched to a gene: 8. The CDR3 covers 14 residues. The CDR3 sequence: CASSPPGGLYGYTF. The CDR3 DNA reads TGTGCCAGCAGCCCTCCAGGGGGTCTCTATGGCTACACCTTC.

This clone has more than one count but fewer than ten. The chain is built from TRBV29-1 and TRBJ2-7; 8 positions match TRBD1. The V gene end was trimmed by 7 bases and the J gene end by 5 bases; junction bases not matched to a gene: 4. The CDR3 has 11 amino acids. Germline assignment: CDR1 SQVTM and CDR2 ANQGSEA. The CDR3, as DNA: TGCAGCGCACAGGGGGGCGACGAGCAGTACTTC. Protein sequence: CSAQGGDEQYF.

The CDR3 bases are TGTGCCAGCAGCCCCCTCGCAGGGACCGAGCAGTACTTC. Translated: CASSPLAGTEQYF. The V gene is TRBV7-8, the J gene TRBJ2-7; D may be TRBD1 or TRBD2 (5 bases each). The V end was cut by 5 bases, the J end by 6 bases, with 14 bases between. Germline loops: CDR1 SGHVS, CDR2 FQNEAQ. The CDR3 length is 13 residues.

This clone occurred once. The chain couples TRBV10-1 to TRBJ2-3; 7 positions agree with TRBD2. The CDR3 consists of 15 residues. V gave up 1 base and J gave up 0 bases; unmatched junction bases: 1. Per germline, CDR1 WNHNN and CDR2 SYGVQD (reference sequence). Here the CDR3 DNA reads TGCGCCAGCAGTGAGTGGGGGGGGAGCACAGATACGCAGTATTTT. Amino acids: CASSEWGGSTDTQYF.

The chain has TRBV5-1 and TRBJ2-5; D is undetermined. The germline CDR1 and CDR2 sequences are SGHRS and YFSETQ. The CDR3 sequence is 16 residues long. Between the trimmed V and J ends, which lost 4 bases and 1 base, there was a span of 17 bases. CDR3: CASSTTITGGQETQYF. In DNA form, the CDR3 reads TGCGCCAGCAGCACTACTATAACCGGCGGCCAAGAGACCCAGTACTTC.

The chain links TRBV2 to TRBJ2-2; a possible D gene is TRBD1 (5 bases). The germline CDR1 and CDR2 sequences are SNHLY and FYNNEI. This CDR3 is built from 14 residues. V lost 8 bases and J 0 bases, leaving 10 bases between the germline ends. The CDR3 DNA reads TGTGCCAGCGATTCGACAGCGAACACCGGGGAGCTGTTTTTT. It specifies CASDSTANTGELFF.

The V gene is TRBV4-1, the J gene TRBJ1-4; D gene unclear. CDR3 length: 12 residues. Deletions cut 4 bases from V and 4 bases from J, with 4 bases between. Germline CDR1 and CDR2: MGHRA and YSYEKL. The CDR3 sequence: CASSPLNEKLFF. As DNA, the CDR3 is TGCGCCAGCAGCCCCCTTAATGAAAAACTGTTTTTT.

The V gene is TRBV5-4, the J gene TRBJ1-2; no reliable D call. The CDR3 is 13 amino acids. V lost 3 bases to trimming and J lost 4 bases, with 10 bases between them. In germline, CDR1 is SGHNT, CDR2 YYREEE (reference sequence). The CDR3 DNA follows: TGTGCCAGCAGCTCGCCGTTTGTCTATGGCTACACCTTC. Translating gives CASSSPFVYGYTF.

V usage is TRBV27 and J usage is TRBJ1-1; 9 bases agree with TRBD1. V shed 5 bases and J 4 bases; nucleotides not matched to a gene: 8. The CDR3 is made up of 15 amino acids. Germline lookup yields CDR1 MNHEY and CDR2 SMNVEV (reference sequence). CDR3 in amino acids: CASSRPGTGTTEAFF. The CDR3 DNA reads TGTGCCAGCAGTCGACCCGGGACAGGGACCACTGAAGCTTTCTTT.

This clone was recorded a few times. The CDR3, as DNA: TGTGCCAGCAGCCACCAACAGGGCTACGAGCAGTACTTC. Its protein is CASSHQQGYEQYF. The chain employs TRBV7-3 and TRBJ2-7; a possible D gene is TRBD1 (6 bases). The V end was cut by 5 bases, the J end by 3 bases, with 11 bases between. Germline V gene sequence: CDR1 SGHTA, CDR2 FQGTGA. This CDR3 spans 13 amino acids.

The rearrangement links TRBV7-9 to TRBJ2-3, with D unclear. CDR1 and CDR2 (germline): SEHNR, FQNEAQ (reference sequence). CDR3 size: 17 residues. V lost 0 bases and J 0 bases, leaving 13 bases between the germline ends. The DNA of the CDR3 is TGTGCCAGCAGCTTAGCTGGGCTACGTATAAGCACAGATACGCAGTATTTT. This codes for CASSLAGLRISTDTQYF.

The rearrangement joins TRBV6-6 to TRBJ1-5; D is perhaps TRBD1 (5 bases). CDR1 is MNHNY and CDR2 is SVGAGI in the germline V gene (reference sequence). The CDR3 runs to 16 residues. Between the trimmed V and J ends, which lost 2 bases and 1 base, there was a span of 12 bases. The DNA for the CDR3 is TGTGCCAGCAGTTACACCGGGAGGGGCAGCAATCAGCCCCAGCATTTT. Protein product: CASSYTGRGSNQPQHF.

Only a few counts were recorded for this clone. V and J are TRBV30 and TRBJ1-5, with D maybe TRBD1 (6 bases). CDR3 length: 14 amino acids. Germline V gives CDR1 GTSNPN, CDR2 SVGIG (reference sequence). Trimming removed 3 bases at V and 1 base at J, with 10 bases between. This CDR3 is CAWSQGQSNQPQHF. The CDR3 nucleotides read TGTGCCTGGAGCCAAGGACAGAGCAATCAGCCCCAGCATTTT.

This clone was detected only a few times. The chain combines TRBV5-1 with TRBJ1-4, with D perhaps TRBD1 (6 bases). Germline CDR1 SGHRS, CDR2 YFSETQ. The CDR3 consists of 15 residues. Deletions cut 5 bases from V and 5 bases from J, with 16 bases between. The chain's CDR3 is CASSKTGPGNEKLFF. DNA of the CDR3: TGCGCCAGCAGTAAAACAGGGCCGGGAAATGAAAAACTGTTTTTT.

The chain uses TRBV28 and TRBJ2-5; D call uncertain. The V end was cut by 8 bases, the J end by 5 bases, with 15 bases between. CDR1 is MDHEN and CDR2 is SYDVKM in the germline V gene. The CDR3 has 13 amino acids. Here the CDR3 reads CASAIPGRETQYF. The CDR3 nucleotides are TGTGCCAGCGCCATCCCCGGAAGGGAGACCCAGTACTTC.

The V and J genes are TRBV15 and TRBJ1-2; no clear D. V was clipped by 0 bases and J by 8 bases, with 16 bases between them. This CDR3 has 15 residues. The germline gives CDR1 LNHNV, CDR2 YYDKDF (reference sequence). CDR3 region: CATSRDLTALWGYTF. In DNA, the CDR3 is TGTGCCACCAGCAGAGATCTCACAGCGCTCTGGGGCTACACCTTC.

This rearrangement joins TRBV28 to TRBJ1-5, with 7 nucleotides matching TRBD1. Germline V CDR1 and CDR2: MDHEN, SYDVKM. The V gene end was trimmed by 5 bases and the J gene end by 0 bases; junction bases not matched to a gene: 7. The CDR3 is made up of 16 amino acids. CDR3 nucleotides: TGTGCCAGCAGTACAGGGGAGACTTATAGCAATCAGCCCCAGCATTTT. Encoded protein: CASSTGETYSNQPQHF.

The rearrangement joins TRBV2 to TRBJ2-6, with 7 bases lining up with TRBD1. V gave up 6 bases and J gave up 2 bases; unmatched junction bases: 4. The CDR3 is 15 residues long. The germline CDR1 and CDR2 sequences are SNHLY and FYNNEI. CDR3 sequence: CASRETGTGANVLTF. CDR3 coding DNA: TGTGCCAGCAGAGAGACAGGGACTGGGGCCAACGTCCTGACTTTC.

The rearrangement links TRBV6-5 to TRBJ1-5; D uncertain. The CDR3 sequence is 13 residues long. V was cut by 2 bases and J by 0 bases, with 2 bases left in between. Germline V gene sequence: CDR1 MNHEY, CDR2 SVGAGI. CDR3 sequence reads: CASSYSSNQPQHF. The CDR3 DNA follows: TGTGCCAGCAGTTACAGTAGCAATCAGCCCCAGCATTTT.

This chain links TRBV6-1 with TRBJ1-3; D gene unclear. There are 14 residues in the CDR3. Per germline, CDR1 MNHNS and CDR2 SASEGT. V lost 7 bases, J lost 3 bases, and 13 bases lay in between. The CDR3 sequence: CASNTDIVGNTIYF. In nucleotides, the CDR3 is TGTGCCAGCAATACAGACATTGTTGGAAACACCATATATTTT.

This chain connects TRBV5-1 to TRBJ2-3; 10 bases agree with TRBD2. Germline trimming cut 0 bases from V and 6 bases from J; bases unmatched to any gene: 7. The CDR3 is 16 amino acids. Germline V gene sequence: CDR1 SGHRS, CDR2 YFSETQ. The DNA of the CDR3 is TGCGCCAGCAGCTTGGGGGATCTAGCGGGAGTGGATACGCAGTATTTT. Residues: CASSLGDLAGVDTQYF.

The rearrangement links TRBV2 to TRBJ1-5; tentative D call: TRBD1 (5 bases). The ends were cut back, 0 bases at V and 8 bases at J, with 14 bases in the middle. This CDR3 comprises 15 residues. Germline values: CDR1 SNHLY, CDR2 FYNNEI. The CDR3 protein is CASSEAMDGAEPQHF. The CDR3 DNA sequence: TGTGCCAGCAGTGAAGCCATGGACGGGGCAGAGCCCCAGCATTTT.

CDR3 DNA sequence: TGTGCCAGCAGCGTAGGGACAGAGACGGGCTACACCTTC. Translated: CASSVGTETGYTF. V and J are TRBV9 and TRBJ1-2; tentatively, D is TRBD1 (6 bases). This CDR3 contains 13 residues. Trimming stripped 0 bases from V and 8 bases from J, with 11 bases between. From germline, CDR1 is SGDLS and CDR2 YYNGEE.

This sequence joins TRBV27 and TRBJ1-4; 9 bases are a match to TRBD1. Looked up from germline, CDR1 is MNHEY and CDR2 is SMNVEV (reference sequence). The length of the CDR3 is 12 residues. The ends lost 8 bases at V and 6 bases at J; junction bases unmatched: 1. CDR3 nucleotides: TGTGCCAGCCGGACAGGGGATGAAAAACTGTTTTTT. As protein: CASRTGDEKLFF.

V gene TRBV30 combines with J gene TRBJ1-3; D is undetermined. Trimming removed 4 bases at V and 2 bases at J, with 12 bases between. The V gene's germline CDR1 is GTSNPN and CDR2 SVGIG (reference sequence). The CDR3 runs to 14 residues. The chain's CDR3 is CAWKVRGAGNTIYF. The CDR3 DNA reads TGTGCCTGGAAAGTCAGAGGTGCTGGAAACACCATATATTTT.

V usage is TRBV25-1 and J usage is TRBJ1-4; D is undetermined. The germline gives CDR1 MGHDK, CDR2 SYGVNS. The CDR3 contains 12 residues. Trimming stripped 1 base from V and 8 bases from J, with 5 bases between. Here the CDR3 DNA reads TGTGCCAGCAGTGAATTGGGGGAAAAACTGTTTTTT. Translation gives CASSELGEKLFF.

This clone has just a few counts. The chain recombines TRBV7-9 with TRBJ1-1; no definite D call. CDR3 length: 13 residues. V was clipped by 1 base and J by 8 bases, with 11 bases between them. Looked up from germline, CDR1 is SEHNR and CDR2 is FQNEAQ (reference sequence). The CDR3: CASSLGRLGEAFF. The CDR3 DNA sequence: TGTGCCAGCAGCTTAGGCCGATTGGGAGAAGCTTTCTTT. Based on the CDR3 plus reference TRBV7-9 and TRBJ1-1, the full variable domain is DTGVSQNPRHKITKRGQNVTFRCDPISEHNRLYWYRQTLGQGPEFLTYFQNEAQLEKSRLLSDRFSAERPKGSFSTLEIQRTEQGDSAMYLCASSLGRLGEAFFGQGTRLTVV.

The V gene is TRBV2, the J gene TRBJ2-1; perhaps TRBD1 as D (5 bases). V was trimmed by 10 bases and J by 6 bases, leaving 22 bases between them. CDR1 SNHLY and CDR2 FYNNEI come from the germline V gene. This CDR3 comprises 15 residues. For the CDR3, the DNA is TGTGCCACCGACCGTATGGGGCGATCTATCAATGAGCAGTTCTTC. As protein: CATDRMGRSINEQFF.

This clone was observed a handful of times. This rearrangement joins TRBV7-9 to TRBJ1-1; 7 nucleotides match TRBD1. Germline V lookup: CDR1 SEHNR, CDR2 FQNEAQ (reference sequence). This CDR3 contains 12 residues. Trimming took 5 bases from V and 7 from J; bases not matched to a gene: 4. The CDR3 reads CASSLRDSEAFF. CDR3 bases: TGTGCCAGCAGCCTACGGGACAGTGAAGCTTTCTTT.